Here is one TCR beta chain with its context. Regarding treatment: randomized to nivolumab then ipilimumab (arm A) or the reverse (arm B). The sample belongs to a study of sequential checkpoint blockade in melanoma. Profiled with immunoSEQ multiplex PCR; TCRdb holds only in-frame clones, not every one. The table has 34,000 or so clones, around 82% seen once. V was shortened by 7 bases and J by 0 bases, with 13 bases between the two germline ends. This CDR3 comprises 15 residues. The germline CDR1 and CDR2 sequences are LNHDA and SQIVND (reference sequence). This TCR was recovered from a human donor with melanoma. The starting material was CD8+ T cells sorted from blood (inferred from file names), obtained from a patient given nivolumab and ipilimumab in sequence. The genes are TRBV19 and TRBJ1-3; no definite D call. CDR3 sequence: CASTARVTSGNTIYF. As DNA, the CDR3 is TGTGCCAGTACCGCCCGGGTGACCTCTGGAAACACCATATATTTT.